This is a list of T cell receptor beta chains from one sample in a study of blood T cell repertoires in COVID-19. TCRdb's table, derived via immunoSEQ multiplex PCR, lists solely in-frame clones and lacks some. The repertoire includes 120,000 to 150,000 clones, around 86% of them detected once, and over 35% sits in the top ten. The specimen was peripheral blood. These TCRs come from a man in his fifties or sixties who had recovered from COVID-19. Each CDR3 is given with its conserved first and last residue. Fields, in order: D gene, clone size, V gene, CDR3 protein. D genes are given only for firm matches. For some rows the clone size is stated as once, few or many, or as a class when expanded; others skip it.

NA,NA,TRBV6-5,CASSPYTGSGQPQHF
NA,NA,TRBV5-4,CASSLETGQNYGYTF
TRBD1,NA,TRBV7-9,CASSPPGQGVYGYTF
NA,once,TRBV5-1,CASSWTSGAGAAQWRQFF
TRBD1,NA,TRBV18,CASSPLQGAGYEQYF
TRBD1,NA,TRBV5-1,CASSLLQGGKQYF
NA,NA,TRBV2,CASSVQGKVYNEQFF
TRBD1,NA,TRBV19,CASRDRVGANVLTF
TRBD1,NA,TRBV6-4,CASRGQGVHGYTF
NA,NA,TRBV19,CASSDQGNTEAFF
NA,NA,TRBV2,CAAALGFNTEAFF
NA,few,TRBV3-1/TRBV3-2,CASSQEPQIYGYTF
TRBD1,few,TRBV6-5,CASTDRGGEAEAFF
TRBD2,few,TRBV7-9,CASSFSGATDTQYF
NA,NA,TRBV11-3,CASSLAGGAGYTF
NA,once,TRBV4-2,CASSQVGQGEKLFF
TRBD2,NA,TRBV6-2/TRBV6-3,CASSFTTGLASADTQYF
NA,NA,TRBV6-1,CASRDSSGANVLTF
TRBD2,NA,TRBV19,CASSWGGPYEQYF
TRBD1,NA,TRBV29-1,CSVLQGARETQYF
TRBD1,NA,TRBV6-6,CASSRIDRDNQPQHF
TRBD2,NA,TRBV10-3,CAISGSGTSGGASYNEQFF
TRBD1,NA,TRBV19,CASSNRGINQPQHF
NA,NA,TRBV3-1/TRBV3-2,CASSPLMNTGLGNTIYF
NA,NA,TRBV7-6,CASQPTSGPYEQYF
NA,NA,TRBV30,CAWRRLANTGELFF
TRBD1,NA,TRBV7-9,CASSLSPGQGGSYEQYF
TRBD2,NA,TRBV2,CASRTQGGGHTDTQYF
NA,once,TRBV29-1,CSGQAGNTIYF
NA,NA,TRBV5-6,CASSFVQAQRMNTEAFF
NA,NA,TRBV19,CASSITGPGTGELFF
NA,NA,TRBV9,CASSPREIGTF
NA,NA,TRBV25-1,CASSEYIQTAQTQYF
NA,NA,TRBV27,CASSLEGLGQGRSPLHF
TRBD1,NA,TRBV6-1,CASSEPVSRGTEAFF
TRBD2,NA,TRBV7-8,CASSLGGGRGTDTQYF
TRBD2,NA,TRBV10-1,CASSGALLAGGGFEQFF
TRBD1,NA,TRBV7-3,CASSSTGGSGETQYF
NA,NA,TRBV9,CASSVAAGVIPETQYF
NA,NA,TRBV30,CAWSVSLDNEQFF
NA,NA,TRBV19,CASTPRRGTNNSPLHF
NA,NA,TRBV9,CASSVRGTNYGYTF
TRBD1,NA,TRBV19,CASSPTGVTGELFF
TRBD2,NA,TRBV3-1/TRBV3-2,CASSNTWRGGPTDTQYF
TRBD1,NA,TRBV18,CASSPAQRTGGTQPQHF
NA,once,TRBV19,CASSRAGDSNQPQHF
NA,NA,TRBV7-3,CASSPWQKTNYGYTF